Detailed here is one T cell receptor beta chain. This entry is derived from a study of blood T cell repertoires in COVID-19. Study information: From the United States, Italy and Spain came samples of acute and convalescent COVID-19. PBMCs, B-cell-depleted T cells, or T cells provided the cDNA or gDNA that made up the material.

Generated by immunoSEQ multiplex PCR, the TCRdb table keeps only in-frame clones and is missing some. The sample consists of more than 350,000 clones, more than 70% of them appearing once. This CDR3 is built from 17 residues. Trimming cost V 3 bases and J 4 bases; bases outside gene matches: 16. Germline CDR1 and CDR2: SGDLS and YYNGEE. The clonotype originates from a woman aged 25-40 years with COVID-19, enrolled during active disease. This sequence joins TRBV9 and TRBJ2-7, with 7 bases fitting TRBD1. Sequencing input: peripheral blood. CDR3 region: CASSAHSLTGAGYEQYF. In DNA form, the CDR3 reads TGTGCCAGCAGCGCCCATTCACTCACAGGGGCCGGATACGAGCAGTACTTC.